The 19 T cell receptor beta chains below all came from one sample that was sequenced in a study of blood T cell repertoires in COVID-19. Profiling relied on immunoSEQ multiplex PCR, and the TCRdb table lists in-frame clones only, not all of them. The repertoire consists of hundreds of thousands of clones, with about four fifths occurring once and the leading ten covering approximately 5.3%. The specimen was peripheral blood. The receptors shown here come from a man aged 80 or over with acute or convalescent COVID-19.

This sequence joins TRBV27 and TRBJ2-2; possibly TRBD1 for D (5 bases). Trimming pared 2 bases from V and 5 bases from J, leaving 9 bases between. The CDR3 is made up of 14 amino acids. Per the germline V gene, CDR1 is MNHEY and CDR2 is SMNVEV (reference sequence). The CDR3 spells CASSLTQGTGELFF. CDR3 DNA: TGTGCCAGCAGTTTAACCCAGGGTACCGGGGAGCTGTTTTTT.

The J gene is TRBJ2-2, the V gene TRBV6-5; 13 bases agree with TRBD2. V was clipped by 6 bases and J by 5 bases; unmatched bases: 0. Germline CDR1 and CDR2: MNHEY and SVGAGI. This CDR3 contains 14 residues. In DNA, the CDR3 is TGTGCCAGCAGGACTAGCGGGAGGACCGGGGAGCTGTTTTTT. The encoded protein is CASRTSGRTGELFF.

This clone appeared a single time. The V gene is TRBV6-5, the J gene TRBJ1-2; TRBD1 is a possible D gene (6 bases). The V gene lost 6 bases and the J gene lost 6 bases, with 14 bases spanning the gap. CDR1 is MNHEY, CDR2 SVGAGI, per germline. The CDR3 is 13 residues long. In nucleotides, the CDR3 is TGTGCCAGCAGCCACCAGCAGGGGAATGGCTACACCTTC. This encodes CASSHQQGNGYTF.

This chain connects TRBV29-1 to TRBJ2-5; 8 positions match TRBD1. J was trimmed by 6 bases and V by 6 bases; bases with no gene match: 9. Germline values: CDR1 SQVTM, CDR2 ANQGSEA. This CDR3 has 13 amino acids. CDR3 bases: TGCAGCGTAGATTGGACAGGGCAGCAGACCCAGTACTTC. Translating gives CSVDWTGQQTQYF.

The J gene is TRBJ2-1, the V gene TRBV7-2; TRBD1 aligns across 8 bases. Unmatched junction bases numbered 9, after V lost 5 bases and J lost 9 bases. The CDR3 length is 14 residues. CDR1 and CDR2 (germline): SGHTA, FQGNSA. The chain's CDR3 is CASSVGQGLLEQFF. The CDR3 DNA is TGTGCCAGCAGCGTCGGACAGGGTCTTCTTGAGCAGTTCTTC.

In regard to this clone: This sample includes further DNA sequences coding for the same CDR3. V is TRBV5-1 and J is TRBJ2-7, with 8 bases lining up with TRBD1. This CDR3 is 14 amino acids long. Trimming cost V 4 bases and J 0 bases; bases outside gene matches: 3. The germline V gene encodes CDR1 SGHRS and CDR2 YFSETQ. CDR3 amino acids: CASSPGQGSYEQYF. CDR3 sequence (DNA): TGCGCCAGCAGCCCAGGACAGGGCTCCTACGAGCAGTACTTC.

This clone was counted once. The chain is built from TRBV5-4 and TRBJ2-5, with 12 bases identical to TRBD2. Trimming took 4 bases from V and 4 from J; bases not matched to a gene: 8. This CDR3 spans 16 amino acids. Germline CDR1 is SGHNT and CDR2 is YYREEE (reference sequence). CDR3: CASSNPSGGARETQYF. CDR3 in DNA: TGTGCCAGCAGCAATCCTAGCGGGGGGGCTCGAGAGACCCAGTACTTC.

The chain employs TRBV4-1 and TRBJ2-5, with no clear D. V was clipped by 0 bases and J by 7 bases, with 15 bases between them. The germline gives CDR1 MGHRA, CDR2 YSYEKL. The CDR3 is 15 residues long. The CDR3 loop reads CASSQDGNSPRTQYF. The CDR3 DNA sequence: TGCGCCAGCAGCCAAGATGGTAACAGCCCACGGACCCAGTACTTC.

The chain employs TRBV3-1 (or the pseudogene TRBV3-2) and TRBJ2-7; the match to TRBD1 covers 10 bases. The CDR3 contains 15 residues. After removal of 10 bases from V and 5 bases from J, the junction contained 14 bases not matched to a gene. Germline V gene lookup returns CDR1 LGHDT and CDR2 YNNKEL (reference sequence). CDR3: CATKEAGQGFNEQYF. CDR3 DNA: TGTGCCACCAAAGAGGCGGGACAGGGGTTCAACGAGCAGTACTTC.

This clone was detected once. This chain connects TRBV5-4 to TRBJ2-5; TRBD1 is a possible D gene (6 bases). Trimming shortened V by 4 bases and J by 2 bases, and 18 bases separated the two germline ends. Per the germline V gene, CDR1 is SGHNT and CDR2 is YYREEE (reference sequence). The CDR3 spans 16 residues. In DNA, the CDR3 is TGTGCCAGCAGCACCAGGGGTCGGGGTTGGCAAGAGACCCAGTACTTC. Amino acids: CASSTRGRGWQETQYF.

V gene TRBV19 combines with J gene TRBJ2-3, with 7 bases that match TRBD2. CDR3 length: 13 amino acids. J gave up 8 bases and V 4 bases, and 6 bases lay outside the gene matches. The V gene's germline CDR1 is LNHDA and CDR2 SQIVND (reference sequence). DNA of the CDR3: TGTGCCAGTAGTACGGGGAGGGCGGGTACGCAGTATTTT. Encoded protein: CASSTGRAGTQYF. The full variable domain, in which reference TRBV19 and TRBJ2-3 provide the parts outside the CDR3, is DGGITQSPKYLFRKEGQNVTLSCEQNLNHDAMYWYRQDPGQGLRLIYYSQIVNDFQKGDIAEGYSVSREKKESFPLTVTSAQKNPTAFYLCASSTGRAGTQYFGPGTRLTVL.

V is TRBV5-1 and J is TRBJ2-7; 10 positions agree with TRBD1. Germline V gives CDR1 SGHRS, CDR2 YFSETQ. The CDR3 totals 18 residues. V lost 1 base, J lost 4 bases, and 14 bases stayed unmatched. CDR3 DNA sequence: TGCGCCAGCAGCTTGTCCGGGAGGTCCAGGACAGGGGGATACGAGCAGTACTTC. Translating it yields CASSLSGRSRTGGYEQYF.

The rearrangement links TRBV28 to TRBJ2-7, with a tentative D call TRBD1 (5 bases). V was cut by 5 bases and J by 0 bases, with 14 bases left in between. From germline, CDR1 is MDHEN and CDR2 SYDVKM. The CDR3 contains 15 residues. The CDR3 coding sequence is TGTGCCAGCAGTCGGACAACCCCCGGCTCCTACGAGCAGTACTTC. Residues: CASSRTTPGSYEQYF. The whole variable domain, filled in from reference TRBV28 and TRBJ2-7, reads DVKVTQSSRYLVKRTGEKVFLECVQDMDHENMFWYRQDPGLGLRLIYFSYDVKMKEKGDIPEGYSVSREKKERFSLILESASTNQTSMYLCASSRTTPGSYEQYFGPGTRLTVT.

The chain uses TRBV7-9 and TRBJ1-4, with a tentative D call TRBD1 (6 bases). Deletions cut 4 bases from V and 7 bases from J, with 16 bases between. Germline V lookup: CDR1 SEHNR, CDR2 FQNEAQ (reference sequence). The CDR3 loop spans 15 amino acids. The CDR3 sequence is CASSSSQGYAEKLFF. CDR3 bases: TGTGCCAGCAGCTCATCACAGGGTTATGCTGAAAAACTGTTTTTT.

This chain connects TRBV7-7 to TRBJ2-5; perhaps TRBD2 as D (6 bases). The V gene lost 5 bases and the J gene lost 5 bases, with 18 bases spanning the gap. CDR3 size: 15 residues. Germline CDR1 reads SSHAT; CDR2 reads FNYEAQ (reference sequence). CDR3 sequence: CASSPGVWSKETQYF. The CDR3 nucleotides read TGTGCCAGCAGCCCGGGGGTATGGTCGAAGGAGACCCAGTACTTC. Combining the CDR3 with reference TRBV7-7 and TRBJ2-5 gives the whole variable domain GAGVSQSPRYKVTKRGQDVTLRCDPISSHATLYWYQQALGQGPEFLTYFNYEAQPDKSGLPSDRFSAERPEGSISTLTIQRTEQRDSAMYRCASSPGVWSKETQYFGPGTRLLVL.

The chain is built from TRBV5-4 and TRBJ2-3; unclear D gene. Germline CDR1 SGHNT, CDR2 YYREEE (reference sequence). Trimming stripped 4 bases from V and 0 bases from J, with 12 bases between. CDR3 length: 15 residues. The CDR3 DNA reads TGTGCCAGCAGCATAGAGCCTTTTAGCACAGATACGCAGTATTTT. This translates into CASSIEPFSTDTQYF.

The gene calls are TRBV2 and TRBJ1-3; 7 bases are a match to TRBD1. V gave up 5 bases and J gave up 1 base; unmatched junction bases: 8. This CDR3 has 16 residues. CDR1 is SNHLY, CDR2 FYNNEI, per germline. DNA for the CDR3: TGTGCCAGCAGTTCGAGGGGGCGCGGGTCTGGAAACACCATATATTTT. Translated, it gives CASSSRGRGSGNTIYF.

The chain uses TRBV3-1 (or the pseudogene TRBV3-2) and TRBJ2-5; D may be TRBD1 (5 bases). CDR1 and CDR2 from the germline V gene are LGHDT and YNNKEL (reference sequence). CDR3 length equals 16 residues. V dropped 1 base and J dropped 3 bases, with 15 bases sitting between them. CDR3 in amino acids: CASSQGSGTDKETQYF. CDR3 nucleotides: TGTGCCAGCAGCCAAGGTTCGGGTACGGACAAAGAGACCCAGTACTTC.

The chain links TRBV6-5 to TRBJ2-7; D is ambiguous. The CDR3 totals 12 residues. The germline V gene has CDR1 MNHEY and CDR2 SVGAGI. Trimming took 6 bases from V and 0 from J, leaving 6 bases between them. CDR3 bases: TGTGCCAGCAGCTCAGGCTCCTACGAGCAGTACTTC. Translating gives CASSSGSYEQYF.